These 10 T cell receptor beta chains were all obtained from the same sample, sequenced in a study of blood T cell repertoires in COVID-19. Clones were read by immunoSEQ multiplex PCR, and TCRdb kept only the in-frame ones, dropping some. Here the sample spans fewer than 200,000 clones, 60% to 80% being singletons. The source material was PBMCs or T cells enriched from blood (not recorded which). These TCRs come from a woman aged 45-59 years who had recovered from COVID-19.

J is TRBJ2-1 and V is TRBV14; 9 positions agree with TRBD2. CDR3 length equals 17 residues. Germline CDR1 SGHDN, CDR2 FVKESK. V gave up 0 bases and J gave up 6 bases; unmatched junction bases: 9. The CDR3: CASSQDFGLARLNEQFF. The DNA for the CDR3 is TGTGCCAGCAGCCAAGACTTCGGACTAGCGAGACTCAATGAGCAGTTCTTC.

There are a few counts of this clone. The chain combines TRBV7-8 with TRBJ2-7; D is unresolved. Germline CDR1 SGHVS, CDR2 FQNEAQ. Trimming stripped 1 base from V and 4 bases from J, with 8 bases between. The CDR3 loop spans 13 amino acids. CDR3 protein: CASSLGDRYEQYF. CDR3 coding DNA: TGTGCCAGCAGCTTAGGAGATCGGTACGAGCAGTACTTC.

Of note for this clone: An end of the junction does not agree with germline; a read error may underlie this. The rearrangement uses TRBV2 and TRBJ2-7; possible D gene TRBD1, 6 bases. The CDR3 spans 14 residues. Germline V gives CDR1 SNHLY, CDR2 FYNNEI. CDR3 loop: CASREGQSSYEQYF. The DNA for the CDR3 is TGTGCCAGCAGAGAAGGACAGTCCTCCTACGAGCAGTACTTC.

The CDR3 DNA follows: TGTGCCAGCAGCTTGTTTTGGGGCAGGGGGCGCGAAGAGACCCAGTACTTC. It encodes CASSLFWGRGREETQYF. The chain carries TRBV5-6 and TRBJ2-5; 8 bases are shared with TRBD1. The V gene end was trimmed by 1 base and the J gene end by 3 bases; junction bases not matched to a gene: 11. From germline, CDR1 is SGHDT and CDR2 YYEEEE. The CDR3 is 17 residues long.

The chain combines TRBV27 with TRBJ2-6, with D possibly TRBD1 on 6 matching bases. Germline values: CDR1 MNHEY, CDR2 SMNVEV (reference sequence). This CDR3 spans 18 amino acids. V lost 4 bases to trimming and J lost 0 bases, with 16 bases between them. CDR3 sequence (DNA): TGTGCCAGCAGTTCGACCAGGGGCCGACCCTCTGGGGCCAACGTCCTGACTTTC. Encoded protein: CASSSTRGRPSGANVLTF. Together with reference TRBV27 and TRBJ2-6, the CDR3 gives the full variable domain: EAQVTQNPRYLITVTGKKLTVTCSQNMNHEYMSWYRQDPGLGLRQIYYSMNVEVTDKGDVPEGYKVSRKEKRNFPLILESPSPNQTSLYFCASSSTRGRPSGANVLTFGAGSRLTVL.

This clone has more than one count but fewer than ten. J is TRBJ1-5 and V is TRBV30; a possible D gene is TRBD1 (6 bases). The V end was cut by 2 bases, the J end by 3 bases, with 11 bases between. Germline assignment: CDR1 GTSNPN and CDR2 SVGIG (reference sequence). This CDR3 region has 14 residues. The CDR3 coding sequence is TGTGCCTGGAGTACGCCGGGACACAATCAGCCCCAGCATTTT. Its protein product is CAWSTPGHNQPQHF.

This chain links TRBV3-1 (or the pseudogene TRBV3-2) with TRBJ2-5; 7 nucleotides match TRBD1. Germline CDR1 and CDR2: LGHDT and YNNKEL (reference sequence). The CDR3 covers 15 residues. With 2 bases clipped from V and 2 bases from J, the junction kept 5 bases outside the gene matches. CDR3 protein: CASSQYRGRQETQYF. DNA of the CDR3: TGTGCCAGCAGCCAATACAGGGGAAGACAAGAGACCCAGTACTTC.

The gene calls are TRBV19 and TRBJ1-3; no reliable D call. V was trimmed by 5 bases and J by 0 bases, leaving 11 bases between them. From germline, CDR1 is LNHDA and CDR2 SQIVND (reference sequence). The CDR3 length is 15 residues. The CDR3 spells CASSSSWSSGNTIYF. The DNA for the CDR3 is TGTGCCAGTAGTTCCTCTTGGAGCTCTGGAAACACCATATATTTT.

This sequence joins TRBV5-1 and TRBJ2-3, with 8 positions matching TRBD1. There are 15 residues in the CDR3. Germline CDR1 SGHRS, CDR2 YFSETQ. J lost 1 base, V lost 2 bases, and 3 bases had no gene match. CDR3 region: CASSFRGQGTDTQYF. The CDR3 DNA follows: TGCGCCAGCAGCTTCAGGGGGCAAGGCACAGATACGCAGTATTTT.

The chain has TRBV3-1 (or the pseudogene TRBV3-2) and TRBJ2-7; a possible D gene is TRBD2 (5 bases). Germline CDR1 reads LGHDT; CDR2 reads YNNKEL (reference sequence). The length of the CDR3 is 13 residues. Trimming took off 5 bases at V and 1 base at J, with 9 bases between the two ends. The chain's CDR3 is CASSDYTSYEQYF. Written as DNA, the CDR3 is TGTGCCAGCAGCGACTACACTTCCTACGAGCAGTACTTC.